The sequence of this TCR beta chain was determined in a study of blood T cell repertoires in COVID-19 (dated by TCRdb to 2020 to 2021). In terms of the full investigation: Samples covering the acute and convalescent phases of COVID-19 were provided by collaborators in the United States, Italy and Spain. Where available, HLA class I and class II types were obtained from metadata supplied by the sample provider rather than from assay-based typing. A de-identified subject ID, COVID-19 status, age in years and sex were almost always included in the sample metadata. The repertoires were made available in a free public database intended to serve as a resource for research on the immune response to SARS-CoV-2. The prospective study material was composed of cDNA or gDNA derived from T cells, B-cell-depleted T cells, or PBMCs. Samples came from the ongoing ImmuneRACE study (first 160 participants) plus 1,254 subjects from 6 global collaborators. Deeply sampled blood TCRbeta repertoires from subjects exposed to, actively infected with, or recovered from COVID-19 were included in the dataset.

Study-wide conclusions, independent of this receptor: The quantity of clinical and demographic metadata differed by source and by participant and was supplied without curation.

In the prospective study, participants were roughly 18 to 95 years old, resided in approximately 25 geographic areas of the United States, and were enrolled through a virtual design. In the prospective study, cohorts were assigned on the basis of participant-reported clinical history obtained from a screening survey and a study questionnaire. Recovered participants in ImmuneRACE Cohort 3 were defined as having two consecutive negative NP/OP PCR tests, clearance from a healthcare professional, or resolution of symptoms. Each participant in the prospective study had whole blood, serum and a nasopharyngeal or oropharyngeal swab collected by mobile phlebotomists. Over a roughly two-month period, participants in the prospective study had the option of providing additional blood draws and questionnaires. Before DNA extraction, prospective study blood samples were shipped either frozen or at room temperature.

With respect to this clone: Its antigen remains unidentified. No base qualities exist here, and no much larger clone lies one base off it.

TCRbeta CDR3 regions were amplified from genomic DNA using the immunoSEQ Assay, a bias-controlled multiplex PCR. In the original analysis: The number of nucleated cells in each sample was estimated from the amplification of reference gene primers within the assay. To quantify the absolute abundance of each unique TCRbeta CDR3 rearrangement, sequence reads were collapsed and filtered. For each sample, productive Simpson clonality was calculated as the square root of Simpson's diversity index across productive rearrangements. Imported from immuneACCESS, the table was reduced by TCRdb to in-frame sequences with V and J called. These copies leave out some clones; in studies compared against another copy, an unresolved V gene accounts for under half, and the cause of the remainder is not known. V, J and clone size were drawn from that table, and D and trimming were deduced from the DNA. For this sample the table gives a few hundred thousand clones, of which roughly nine tenths were detected only once. Of the sample, approximately 1% falls within the top ten clones.

This clonotype was sampled from a man younger than 35 who had recovered from COVID-19. The sequenced material came from PBMCs or T cells enriched from blood (not recorded which).

The nucleotide sequence reads as follows: TGTGCCAGCAGTTCCCCCCTGGAGGCTTATGGCTACACCTTC. Its coded protein is CASSSPLEAYGYTF. The chain links TRBV6-5 with TRBJ1-2; the D gene assignment is ambiguous. V sheds 4 bases and J sheds 5 bases, leaving 14 bases between their ends. CDR1 and CDR2 are read off the germline V gene as MNHEY and SVGAGI. The CDR3 sequence holds 14 residues, the cysteine and phenylalanine included. Only the CDR3 DNA is retained, 42 bases long and in frame from the first base.